This TCR beta chain is from a study of early T cells in non-severe SARS-CoV-2 infection. TCRdb re-called the 5' RACE reads with MiXCR, one entry per CDR3 protein. The data show 25,000 to 35,000 distinct CDR3 sequences, with approximately 6.3% seen just once and over 35% held by the top ten. Study-wide results and caveats: The matching step, a VDJdb search, favored anti-spike CD8 responses and missed private and CD4 specificities.

Remarks on this clonotype: Its specificity is unknown.

Source material: whole blood. The sequence derives from an adult who was a healthcare worker with PCR-confirmed SARS-CoV-2 infection or an uninfected control (not recorded which).

As DNA, the CDR3 is TGTGCCAGCAGCCAAGATCGGGCCTACGAGCAGTACTTC. It translates to CASSQDRAYEQYF. This chain connects TRBV4-2 to TRBJ2-7; D gene ambiguous. The CDR3 runs 13 residues. The germline gives CDR1 LGHNA, CDR2 YNFKEQ. V dropped 0 bases and J dropped 2 bases, with 5 bases sitting between them.